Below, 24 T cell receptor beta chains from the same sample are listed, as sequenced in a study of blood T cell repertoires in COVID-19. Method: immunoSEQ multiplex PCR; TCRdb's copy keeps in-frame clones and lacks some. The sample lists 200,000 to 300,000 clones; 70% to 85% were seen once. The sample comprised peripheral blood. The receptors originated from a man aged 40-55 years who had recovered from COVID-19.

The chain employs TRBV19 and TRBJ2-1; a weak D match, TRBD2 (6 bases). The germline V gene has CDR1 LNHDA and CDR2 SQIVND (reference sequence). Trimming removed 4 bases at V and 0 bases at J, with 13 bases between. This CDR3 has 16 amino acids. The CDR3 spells CASSRWGGTSYNEQFF. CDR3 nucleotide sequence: TGTGCCAGTAGTAGATGGGGAGGAACCTCCTACAATGAGCAGTTCTTC.

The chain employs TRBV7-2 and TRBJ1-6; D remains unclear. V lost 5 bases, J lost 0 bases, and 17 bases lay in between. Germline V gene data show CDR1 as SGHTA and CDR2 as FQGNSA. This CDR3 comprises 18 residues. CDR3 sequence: CASSRTPTVSSYNSPLHF. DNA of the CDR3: TGTGCCAGCAGCCGTACCCCGACTGTGAGCTCCTATAATTCACCCCTCCACTTT.

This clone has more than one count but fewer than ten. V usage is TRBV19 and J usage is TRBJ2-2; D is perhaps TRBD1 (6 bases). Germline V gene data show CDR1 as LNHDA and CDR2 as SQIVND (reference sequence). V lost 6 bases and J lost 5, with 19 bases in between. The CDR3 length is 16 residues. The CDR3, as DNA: TGTGCCAGTAGACCCCGGACAGTACAATATACCGGGGAGCTGTTTTTT. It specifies CASRPRTVQYTGELFF.

The CDR3, as DNA: TGCACCAGCAGCCAAGTCGAAGGGCGGGAGGGAACAAACACCGGGGAGCTGTTTTTT. It yields the protein CTSSQVEGREGTNTGELFF. The genes are TRBV1 and TRBJ2-2; the table's D gene call, TRBD2, was not cross checked with the DNA. TRBV1 corresponds to a pseudogene. This CDR3 region has 19 residues.

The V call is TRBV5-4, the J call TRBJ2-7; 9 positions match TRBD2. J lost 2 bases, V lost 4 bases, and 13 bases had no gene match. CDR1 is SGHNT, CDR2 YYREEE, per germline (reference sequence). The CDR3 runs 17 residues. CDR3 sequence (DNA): TGTGCCAGCAGCCGGTCGATATCGGCGGGAGGGACCTACGAGCAGTACTTC. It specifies CASSRSISAGGTYEQYF. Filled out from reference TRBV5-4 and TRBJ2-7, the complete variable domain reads ETGVTQSPTHLIKTRGQQVTLRCSSQSGHNTVSWYQQALGQGPQFIFQYYREEENGRGNFPPRFSGLQFPNYSSELNVNALELDDSALYLCASSRSISAGGTYEQYFGPGTRLTVT.

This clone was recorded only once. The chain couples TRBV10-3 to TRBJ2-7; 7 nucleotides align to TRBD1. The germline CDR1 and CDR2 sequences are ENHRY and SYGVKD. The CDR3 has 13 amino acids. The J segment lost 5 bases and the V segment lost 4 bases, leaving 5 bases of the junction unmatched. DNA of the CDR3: TGTGCCATCAGTGTAGACAGGGTGAACGAGCAGTACTTC. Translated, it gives CAISVDRVNEQYF.

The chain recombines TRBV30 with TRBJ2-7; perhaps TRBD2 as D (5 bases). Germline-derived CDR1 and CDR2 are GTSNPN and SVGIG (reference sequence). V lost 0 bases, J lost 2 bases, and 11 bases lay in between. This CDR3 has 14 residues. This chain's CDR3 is CAWSVPGLPYEQYF. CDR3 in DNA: TGTGCCTGGAGTGTACCGGGGTTACCCTACGAGCAGTACTTC.

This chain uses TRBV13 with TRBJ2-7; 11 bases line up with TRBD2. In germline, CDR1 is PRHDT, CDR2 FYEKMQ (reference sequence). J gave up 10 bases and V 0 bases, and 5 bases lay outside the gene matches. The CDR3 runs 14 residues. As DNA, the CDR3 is TGTGCCAGCAGCTTAGGACTAGCGGGAGATGTTCAGTACTTC. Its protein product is CASSLGLAGDVQYF.

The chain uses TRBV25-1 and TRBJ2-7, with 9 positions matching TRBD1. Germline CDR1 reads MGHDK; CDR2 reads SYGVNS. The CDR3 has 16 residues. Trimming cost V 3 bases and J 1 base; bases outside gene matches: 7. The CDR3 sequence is CASSEAVGQGSYEQYF. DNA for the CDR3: TGTGCCAGCAGTGAGGCCGTTGGACAGGGGTCCTACGAGCAGTACTTC.

In nucleotides, the CDR3 is TGTGCCAGCAGTGACTCGAAGCGAGCGGGAGGGCCCGGGGAGACCCAGTACTTC. Amino acids: CASSDSKRAGGPGETQYF. The rearrangement uses TRBV6-4 and TRBJ2-5; 10 bases map to TRBD2. The CDR3 sequence is 18 residues long. Germline trimming cut 0 bases from V and 5 bases from J; bases unmatched to any gene: 12. The germline V gene encodes CDR1 MRHNA and CDR2 SNTAGT.

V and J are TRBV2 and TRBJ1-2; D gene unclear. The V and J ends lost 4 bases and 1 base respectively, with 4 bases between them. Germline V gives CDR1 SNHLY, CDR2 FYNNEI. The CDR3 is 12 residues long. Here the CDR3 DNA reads TGTGCCAGCAGTGTTAGTAACTATGGCTACACCTTC. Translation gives CASSVSNYGYTF.

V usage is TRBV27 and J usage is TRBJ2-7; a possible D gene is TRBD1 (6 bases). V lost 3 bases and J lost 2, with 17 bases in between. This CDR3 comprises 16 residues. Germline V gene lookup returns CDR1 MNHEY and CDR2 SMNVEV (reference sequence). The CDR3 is CASSFSTVGQTYEQYF. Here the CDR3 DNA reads TGTGCCAGCAGTTTCTCCACGGTCGGACAGACCTACGAGCAGTACTTC.

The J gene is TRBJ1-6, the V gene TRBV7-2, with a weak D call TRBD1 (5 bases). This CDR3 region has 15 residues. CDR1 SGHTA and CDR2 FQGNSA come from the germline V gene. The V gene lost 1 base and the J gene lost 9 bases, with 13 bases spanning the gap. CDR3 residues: CASSLGQGASSPLHF. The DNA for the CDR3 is TGTGCCAGCAGCTTAGGGCAAGGGGCGAGTTCACCCCTCCACTTT.

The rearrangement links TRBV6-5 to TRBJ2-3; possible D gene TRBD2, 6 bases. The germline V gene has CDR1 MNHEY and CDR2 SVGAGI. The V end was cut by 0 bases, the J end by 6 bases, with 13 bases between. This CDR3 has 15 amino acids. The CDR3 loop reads CASSYSRGGSDTQYF. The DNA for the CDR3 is TGTGCCAGCAGTTACTCACGGGGAGGTAGTGATACGCAGTATTTT.

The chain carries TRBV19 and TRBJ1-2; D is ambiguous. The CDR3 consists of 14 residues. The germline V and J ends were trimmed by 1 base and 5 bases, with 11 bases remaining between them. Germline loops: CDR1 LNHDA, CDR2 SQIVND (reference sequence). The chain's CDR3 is CASSIVQEAYGYTF. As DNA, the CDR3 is TGTGCCAGTAGTATAGTTCAAGAAGCTTATGGCTACACCTTC.

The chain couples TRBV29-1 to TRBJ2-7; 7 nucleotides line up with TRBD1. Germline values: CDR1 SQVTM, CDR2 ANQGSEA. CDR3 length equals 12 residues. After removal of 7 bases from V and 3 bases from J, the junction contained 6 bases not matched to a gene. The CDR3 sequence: CSASGQDYEQYF. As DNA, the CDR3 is TGCAGCGCCTCAGGACAGGACTACGAGCAGTACTTC.

The CDR3 here is CASSPLFRGSIRAQETQYF. The DNA for the CDR3 is TGTGCCAGCAGCCCCCTTTTCAGGGGGAGTATAAGGGCACAAGAGACCCAGTACTTC. The chain is built from TRBV7-8 and TRBJ2-5; TRBD1 matches at 7 bases. Germline assignment: CDR1 SGHVS and CDR2 FQNEAQ. The V and J ends lost 5 bases and 2 bases, in that order; junction bases with no gene match: 20. The CDR3 totals 19 residues.

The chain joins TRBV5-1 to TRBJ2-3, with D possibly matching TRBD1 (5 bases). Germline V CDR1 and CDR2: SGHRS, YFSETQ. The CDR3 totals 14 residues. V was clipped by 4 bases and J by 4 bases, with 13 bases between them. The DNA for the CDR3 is TGCGCCAGCAGCCCCGCCCGCAGGGCAGATACGCAGTATTTT. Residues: CASSPARRADTQYF.

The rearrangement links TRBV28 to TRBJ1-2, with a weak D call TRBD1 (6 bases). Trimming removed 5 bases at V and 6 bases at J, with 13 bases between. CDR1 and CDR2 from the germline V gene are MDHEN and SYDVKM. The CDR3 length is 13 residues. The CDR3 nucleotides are TGTGCCAGCAGTGGGGGCCGGGAAAATGGCTACACCTTC. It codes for CASSGGRENGYTF.

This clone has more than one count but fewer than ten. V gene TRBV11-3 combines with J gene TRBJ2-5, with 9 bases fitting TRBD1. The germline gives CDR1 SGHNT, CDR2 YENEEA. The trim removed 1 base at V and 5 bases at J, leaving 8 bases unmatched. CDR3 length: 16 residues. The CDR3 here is CASSLARTGEGETQYF. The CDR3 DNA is TGTGCCAGCAGCTTAGCCCGGACAGGGGAGGGTGAGACCCAGTACTTC.

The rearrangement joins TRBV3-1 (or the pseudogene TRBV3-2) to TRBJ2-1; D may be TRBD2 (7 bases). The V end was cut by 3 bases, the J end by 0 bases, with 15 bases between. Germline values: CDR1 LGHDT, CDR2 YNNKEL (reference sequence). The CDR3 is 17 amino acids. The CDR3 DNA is TGTGCCAGCAGCCATCTGACAGGCGGGAGCTCCTACAATGAGCAGTTCTTC. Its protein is CASSHLTGGSSYNEQFF.

CDR3 sequence: CASSALPGQYGGYTF. DNA of the CDR3: TGTGCCAGCAGCGCCCTCCCTGGACAGTACGGCGGCTACACCTTC. The rearrangement uses TRBV6-2 or TRBV6-3 and TRBJ1-2; maybe TRBD1 (6 bases). The length of the CDR3 is 15 residues. V gave up 6 bases and J gave up 8 bases, with 22 bases separating them. CDR1 is MNHEY and CDR2 is SVGEGT in the germline V gene.

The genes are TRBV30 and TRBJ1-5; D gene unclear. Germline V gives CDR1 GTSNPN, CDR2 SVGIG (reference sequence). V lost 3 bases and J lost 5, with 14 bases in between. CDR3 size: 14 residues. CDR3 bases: TGTGCCTGGAGGGGGAAGGGCGGGTATCAGCCCCAGCATTTT. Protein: CAWRGKGGYQPQHF.

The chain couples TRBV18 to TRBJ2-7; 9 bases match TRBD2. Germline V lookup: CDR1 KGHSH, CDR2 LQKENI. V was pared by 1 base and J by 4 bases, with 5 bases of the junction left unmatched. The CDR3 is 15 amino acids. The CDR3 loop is CASSPQSGGTYEQYF. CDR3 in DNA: TGTGCCAGCTCACCACAAAGCGGGGGGACATACGAGCAGTACTTC.